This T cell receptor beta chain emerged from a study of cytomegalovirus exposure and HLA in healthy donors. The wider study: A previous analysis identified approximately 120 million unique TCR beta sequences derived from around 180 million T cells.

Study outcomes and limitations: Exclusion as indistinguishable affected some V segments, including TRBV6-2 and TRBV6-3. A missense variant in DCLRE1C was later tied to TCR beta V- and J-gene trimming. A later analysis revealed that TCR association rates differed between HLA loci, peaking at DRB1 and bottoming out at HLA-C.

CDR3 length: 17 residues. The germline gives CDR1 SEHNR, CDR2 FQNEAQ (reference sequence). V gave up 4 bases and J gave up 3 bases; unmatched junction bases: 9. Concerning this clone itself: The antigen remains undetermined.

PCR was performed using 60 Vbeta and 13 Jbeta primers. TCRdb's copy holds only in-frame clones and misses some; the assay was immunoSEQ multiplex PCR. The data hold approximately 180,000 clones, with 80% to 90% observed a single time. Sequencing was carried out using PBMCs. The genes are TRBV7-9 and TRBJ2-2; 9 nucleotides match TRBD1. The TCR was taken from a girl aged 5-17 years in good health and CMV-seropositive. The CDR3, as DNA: TGTGCCAGCAGCTCGAACCGGGACAGGGCTTACACCGGGGAGCTGTTTTTT. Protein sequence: CASSSNRDRAYTGELFF.